This TCR beta chain was captured by sequencing in a study of T cell responses to AZD1222 COVID-19 vaccine. Study conclusions and caveats: Breadth and depth of Spike-specific TCRs rose after two AZD1222 doses. Possibly, clonal diversity was underestimated; donors were largely white British and included more females. Reportedly, nearly half of unique spike TCRs recognized epitopes outside B.1.351/B.1.1.7 mutations. Only a handful of AZD1222 recipients, roughly six in all, had baseline seropositivity.

With regard to this clone: What it binds is not known.

Some clones are missing from TCRdb's copy, which holds only in-frame ones; the method was immunoSEQ multiplex PCR. The profile covers under 150,000 clones, with roughly nine tenths appearing a single time and 9.3% taken by the ten largest. V dropped 6 bases and J dropped 9 bases, with 24 bases sitting between them. CDR1 and CDR2 from the germline V gene are MNHEY and SMNVEV (reference sequence). This CDR3 is 17 amino acids long. The sample here was peripheral blood, taken 28 days after the second AZD1222 dose. This sequence was found in an adult who received the AZD1222 COVID-19 vaccine. The V gene is TRBV27, the J gene TRBJ1-6, with D possibly being TRBD1 (5 bases). CDR3 amino acids: CASSPPRGIMMSSPLHF. CDR3 DNA: TGTGCCAGCAGCCCTCCCCGGGGGATTATGATGAGTTCACCCCTCCACTTT.